This T cell receptor beta chain was captured by sequencing in a study of T-cell memory formation after mild COVID-19. Findings and caveats of the study: That cross-reactive memory joined was suggested by some responding clones appearing in pre-infection memory. Clones shrinking between day 15 and 85 showed a balanced CD4/CD8 split, and those that grew later tilted toward CD4+.

UMIs and sample barcodes were carried by the TCR alpha and TCR beta cDNA libraries that 5'RACE produced using constant-segment primers. TCRdb reanalysed the 5' RACE reads using MiXCR and keeps one entry per CDR3 protein. The table lists roughly 240,000 distinct CDR3 sequences, 16% of them singletons. The CDR3 length is 15 residues. The V end lost 4 bases, the J end lost 6 bases, and 17 bases lay between the germline ends. Germline CDR1 is MGHDK and CDR2 is SYGVNS. As regards this clonotype: What it recognizes is unknown.

V is TRBV25-1 and J is TRBJ2-3; perhaps TRBD1 as D (7 bases). This TCR derives from a man aged 18 to 35 who had mild COVID-19 (a few samples of this study predate the infection). Cell type and time point are not known. Source material: PBMCs or a T cell subset sorted from them (not recorded which). This CDR3 is CASSASRGVIDTQYF. The CDR3 DNA follows: TGTGCCAGCAGTGCTAGCAGGGGGGTGATTGATACGCAGTATTTT.